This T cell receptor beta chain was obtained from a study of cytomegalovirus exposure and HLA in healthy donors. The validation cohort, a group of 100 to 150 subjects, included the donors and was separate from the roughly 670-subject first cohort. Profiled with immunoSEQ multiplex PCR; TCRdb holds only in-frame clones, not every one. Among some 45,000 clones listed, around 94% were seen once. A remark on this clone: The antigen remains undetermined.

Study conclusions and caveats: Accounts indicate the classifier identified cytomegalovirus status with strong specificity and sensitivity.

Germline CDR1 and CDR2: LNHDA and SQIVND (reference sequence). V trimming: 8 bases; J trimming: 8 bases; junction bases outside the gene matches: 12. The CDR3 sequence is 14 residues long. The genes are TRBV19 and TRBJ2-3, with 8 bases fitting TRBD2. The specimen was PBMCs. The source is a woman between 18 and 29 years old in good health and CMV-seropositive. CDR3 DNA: TGTGCCAGTGGCACTAGCGGAACGGCGGGTACGCAGTATTTT. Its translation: CASGTSGTAGTQYF.